This passage covers 21 T cell receptor beta chains from one sample sequenced in a study of a mutant IDH1 vaccine in newly diagnosed glioma. Sequencing was performed with immunoSEQ multiplex PCR; in TCRdb, only in-frame clones are kept and a portion is missing. In the table there are tens of thousands of clones, more than 65% of which are singletons. As to time point: baseline, week 1 (first vaccination visit). The treatment denotes: pre-vaccination baseline after standard-of-care therapy. This specimen consisted of PBMCs, obtained from a glioma patient treated with radiotherapy, temozolomide or both. The receptors derive from a man younger than 40 with glioma.

Here the CDR3 DNA reads TGTGCCTGGAGTGTAATGGGGACTACAAATTACGAGCAGTACTTC. Encoded protein: CAWSVMGTTNYEQYF. The chain combines TRBV30 with TRBJ2-7, with TRBD2 identical over 7 bases. V dropped 0 bases and J dropped 4; count of bases not matched to a gene: 9. This CDR3 region has 15 residues. Germline CDR1 is GTSNPN and CDR2 is SVGIG (reference sequence).

The V gene is TRBV19, the J gene TRBJ1-5; D remains ambiguous. Germline CDR1 LNHDA, CDR2 SQIVND (reference sequence). Deletions cut 3 bases from V and 2 bases from J, with 11 bases between. The CDR3 sequence is 15 residues long. DNA for the CDR3: TGTGCCAGTAGTATCGGGGTCTGGGGCAATCAGCCCCAGCATTTT. This translates into CASSIGVWGNQPQHF.

The chain joins TRBV28 to TRBJ2-2; 10 nucleotides align to TRBD1. Germline V gene data show CDR1 as MDHEN and CDR2 as SYDVKM. The length of the CDR3 is 15 residues. The V gene end was trimmed by 4 bases and the J gene end by 4 bases; junction bases not matched to a gene: 3. CDR3 sequence reads: CASSSGQGSTGELFF. CDR3 nucleotides: TGTGCCAGCAGTTCGGGACAGGGGAGCACCGGGGAGCTGTTTTTT.

This chain joins TRBV30 and TRBJ2-5; 9 bases agree with TRBD1. Trimming took 4 bases from V and 3 from J; bases not matched to a gene: 6. The germline CDR1 and CDR2 sequences are GTSNPN and SVGIG (reference sequence). The CDR3 spans 14 residues. Here the CDR3 reads CAWTAGTGKETQYF. The CDR3 DNA reads as TGTGCCTGGACTGCCGGGACAGGGAAAGAGACCCAGTACTTC.

The genes are TRBV4-1 and TRBJ1-4, with 8 bases that match TRBD1. Per germline, CDR1 MGHRA and CDR2 YSYEKL. CDR3 length equals 18 residues. The J segment lost 6 bases and the V segment lost 0 bases, leaving 12 bases of the junction unmatched. The CDR3 nucleotides read TGCGCCAGCAGCCAAGATACCCGGCCAGGGGGCAATGATGAAAAACTGTTTTTT. Protein sequence: CASSQDTRPGGNDEKLFF.

DNA of the CDR3: TGCGCCAGCAGCCCGACAAGGTACAGCTCTGGGGCCAACGTCCTGACTTTC. This gives the protein CASSPTRYSSGANVLTF. The V call is TRBV4-3, the J call TRBJ2-6; no clear D gene. V was shortened by 4 bases and J by 0 bases, with 13 bases between the two germline ends. The CDR3 consists of 17 residues. Germline values: CDR1 LGHNA, CDR2 YSLEER.

The chain combines TRBV7-2 with TRBJ2-7, with D possibly matching TRBD1 (5 bases). The CDR3 is 15 amino acids. Germline values: CDR1 SGHTA, CDR2 FQGNSA. Trimming removed 1 base from V and 1 base from J, with 11 bases in between. As DNA, the CDR3 is TGTGCCAGCAGCTTAGTTACAGACAGTTCCTACGAGCAGTACTTC. Amino acid sequence: CASSLVTDSSYEQYF.

This rearrangement joins TRBV9 to TRBJ2-1; 7 nucleotides agree with TRBD2. V gave up 1 base and J gave up 8 bases; unmatched junction bases: 9. Germline CDR1 is SGDLS and CDR2 is YYNGEE. The CDR3 covers 15 residues. The CDR3 region is CASSVSLRGEDEQFF. CDR3 in DNA: TGTGCCAGCAGCGTATCACTTCGGGGGGAGGATGAGCAGTTCTTC.

This sequence joins TRBV4-3 and TRBJ2-1; D might be TRBD2 (6 bases). Trimming took 1 base from V and 0 from J, leaving 7 bases between them. Germline values: CDR1 LGHNA, CDR2 YSLEER. The CDR3 length is 15 residues. The chain's CDR3 is CASSQGLDSYNEQFF. The CDR3 bases are TGCGCCAGCAGCCAAGGACTAGACTCCTACAATGAGCAGTTCTTC.

This clone was observed a few times. DNA for the CDR3: TGTGCCAGTAGTAACACAGGGGGCAATCAGCCCCAGCATTTT. Translating gives CASSNTGGNQPQHF. This rearrangement joins TRBV19 to TRBJ1-5; 7 bases map to TRBD1. The J segment lost 2 bases and the V segment lost 4 bases, leaving 2 bases of the junction unmatched. Germline V gene data show CDR1 as LNHDA and CDR2 as SQIVND (reference sequence). The CDR3 sequence is 14 residues long. Variable domain in full (rest from reference TRBV19 and TRBJ1-5): DGGITQSPKYLFRKEGQNVTLSCEQNLNHDAMYWYRQDPGQGLRLIYYSQIVNDFQKGDIAEGYSVSREKKESFPLTVTSAQKNPTAFYLCASSNTGGNQPQHFGDGTRLSIL.

This sequence joins TRBV30 and TRBJ1-5; D is uncertain. CDR3 length equals 13 residues. Trimming cost V 3 bases and J 9 bases, with 15 bases left between them. CDR1 GTSNPN and CDR2 SVGIG come from the germline V gene (reference sequence). This chain's CDR3 is CAWRGSGYGPQHF. The CDR3 DNA reads as TGTGCCTGGAGAGGGAGCGGCTATGGGCCCCAGCATTTT.

This clone was counted a few times. V is TRBV29-1 and J is TRBJ1-1, with TRBD1 as a possible D gene (6 bases). V was pared by 6 bases and J by 0 bases, with 17 bases between. The CDR3 has 15 amino acids. Looked up from germline, CDR1 is SQVTM and CDR2 is ANQGSEA. The CDR3 spells CSVEPRRGLNTEAFF. CDR3 nucleotides: TGCAGCGTGGAACCTCGCAGGGGCCTGAACACTGAAGCTTTCTTT.

V is TRBV19 and J is TRBJ2-7; a weak D match, TRBD1 (5 bases). The CDR3 spans 15 residues. V lost 2 bases, J lost 2 bases, and 13 bases lay in between. Germline lookup yields CDR1 LNHDA and CDR2 SQIVND (reference sequence). This chain's CDR3 is CASSIIQGLAYEQYF. CDR3 sequence (DNA): TGTGCCAGTAGTATAATCCAGGGCCTTGCCTACGAGCAGTACTTC.

This clone was recorded a few times. The chain employs TRBV5-1 and TRBJ2-2; TRBD2 might be the D (5 bases). The CDR3 is 15 residues long. Germline CDR1 SGHRS, CDR2 YFSETQ. V was cut by 0 bases and J by 5 bases, with 11 bases left in between. The CDR3 DNA follows: TGCGCCAGCAGCTTGGCCGGACCGGGGACCGGGGAGCTGTTTTTT. Translated: CASSLAGPGTGELFF.

V usage is TRBV7-9 and J usage is TRBJ2-5; maybe TRBD1 (5 bases). Per the germline V gene, CDR1 is SEHNR and CDR2 is FQNEAQ (reference sequence). The CDR3 spans 16 residues. V was shortened by 4 bases and J by 2 bases, with 17 bases between the two germline ends. CDR3 nucleotides: TGTGCCAGCAGCTCCACGTTTCAGGGTAGACAAGAGACCCAGTACTTC. Its translation is CASSSTFQGRQETQYF.

CDR3 sequence reads: CASTTSTDTQYF. CDR3 sequence (DNA): TGTGCCAGCACGACAAGCACAGATACGCAGTATTTT. The V gene is TRBV7-2, the J gene TRBJ2-3, with D uncertain. The germline V gene has CDR1 SGHTA and CDR2 FQGNSA. The ends were cut back, 7 bases at V and 0 bases at J, with 5 bases in the middle. The length of the CDR3 is 12 residues.

V usage is TRBV29-1 and J usage is TRBJ1-4, with 7 bases identical to TRBD1. Trimming cost V 6 bases and J 4 bases; bases outside gene matches: 11. This CDR3 has 15 residues. The germline V gene has CDR1 SQVTM and CDR2 ANQGSEA. Here the CDR3 DNA reads TGCAGCGTGGACCCGACAGGGAGGGGTAATGAAAAACTGTTTTTT. Encoded protein: CSVDPTGRGNEKLFF.

The chain couples TRBV7-2 to TRBJ2-3; the D is unclear. There are 13 residues in the CDR3. Germline CDR1 and CDR2: SGHTA and FQGNSA. Trimming pared 1 base from V and 6 bases from J, leaving 8 bases between. CDR3 in DNA: TGTGCCAGCAGCTTAGTTGAACGGGATACGCAGTATTTT. Translated, it gives CASSLVERDTQYF.

This chain uses TRBV9 with TRBJ2-5; D ambiguous. Germline V gives CDR1 SGDLS, CDR2 YYNGEE. Trimming left V 4 bases short and J 2 bases short, with 3 bases between. The CDR3 covers 11 residues. CDR3 loop: CASSSQETQYF. For the CDR3, the DNA is TGTGCCAGCAGCTCTCAAGAGACCCAGTACTTC.

CDR3: CASSSPGPTDTQYF. The CDR3, as DNA: TGTGCCAGCAGTTCGCCCGGACCAACAGATACGCAGTATTTT. The V call is TRBV27, the J call TRBJ2-3; D remains ambiguous. The CDR3 covers 14 residues. Trimming pared 4 bases from V and 3 bases from J, leaving 11 bases between. Germline-derived CDR1 and CDR2 are MNHEY and SMNVEV (reference sequence).

This rearrangement joins TRBV5-6 to TRBJ1-1, with 8 bases fitting TRBD1. J was trimmed by 1 base and V by 0 bases; bases with no gene match: 5. CDR1 and CDR2 from the germline V gene are SGHDT and YYEEEE. CDR3 size: 16 residues. The CDR3 DNA sequence: TGTGCCAGCAGCTTGGGGACAGGGAGGGGGAACACTGAAGCTTTCTTT. The encoded protein is CASSLGTGRGNTEAFF.